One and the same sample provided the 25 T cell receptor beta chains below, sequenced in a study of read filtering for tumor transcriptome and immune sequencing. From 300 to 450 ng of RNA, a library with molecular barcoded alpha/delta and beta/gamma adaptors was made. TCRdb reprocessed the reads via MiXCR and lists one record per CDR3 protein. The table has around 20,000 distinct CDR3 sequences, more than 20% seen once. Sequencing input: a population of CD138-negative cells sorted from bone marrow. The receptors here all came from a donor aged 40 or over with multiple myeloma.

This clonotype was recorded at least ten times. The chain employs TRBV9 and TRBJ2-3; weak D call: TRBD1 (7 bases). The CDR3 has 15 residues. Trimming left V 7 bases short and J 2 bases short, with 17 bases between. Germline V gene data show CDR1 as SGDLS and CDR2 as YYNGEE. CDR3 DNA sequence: TGTGCCAGCGCCTCGCGGGACAGACCCACAGATACGCAGTATTTT. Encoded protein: CASASRDRPTDTQYF.

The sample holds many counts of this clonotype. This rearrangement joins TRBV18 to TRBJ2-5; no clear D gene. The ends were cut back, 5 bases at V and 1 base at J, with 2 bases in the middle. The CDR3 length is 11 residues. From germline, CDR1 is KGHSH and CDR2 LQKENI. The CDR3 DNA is TGTGCCAGCTCAACCCAAGAGACCCAGTACTTC. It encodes CASSTQETQYF.

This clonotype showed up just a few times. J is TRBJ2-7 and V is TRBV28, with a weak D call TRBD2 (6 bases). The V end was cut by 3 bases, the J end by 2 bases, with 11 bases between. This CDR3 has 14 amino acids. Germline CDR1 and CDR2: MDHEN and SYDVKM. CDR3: CASSLLAEAYEQYF. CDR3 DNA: TGTGCCAGCAGTTTGTTAGCGGAAGCCTACGAGCAGTACTTC.

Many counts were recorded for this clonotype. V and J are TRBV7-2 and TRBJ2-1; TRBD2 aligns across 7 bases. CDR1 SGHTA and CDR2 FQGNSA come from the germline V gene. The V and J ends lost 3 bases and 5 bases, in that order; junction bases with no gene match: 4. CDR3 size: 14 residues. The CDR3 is CASSLGGSNNEQFF. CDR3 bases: TGTGCCAGCAGCTTGGGCGGGAGCAACAATGAGCAGTTCTTC.

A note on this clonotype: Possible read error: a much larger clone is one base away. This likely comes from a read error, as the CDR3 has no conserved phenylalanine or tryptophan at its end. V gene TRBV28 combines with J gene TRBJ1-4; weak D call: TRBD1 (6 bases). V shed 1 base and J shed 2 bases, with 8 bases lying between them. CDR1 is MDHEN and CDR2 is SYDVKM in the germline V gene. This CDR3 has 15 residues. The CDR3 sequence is CASSLLGGTNEKLFL. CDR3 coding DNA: TGTGCCAGCAGTTTATTGGGGGGCACTAATGAAAAACTGTTTCTT.

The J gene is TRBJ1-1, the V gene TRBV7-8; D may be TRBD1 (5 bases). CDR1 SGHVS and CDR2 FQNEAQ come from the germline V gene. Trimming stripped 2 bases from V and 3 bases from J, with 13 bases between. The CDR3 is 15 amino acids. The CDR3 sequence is CASSLWDPKDTEAFF. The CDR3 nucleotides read TGTGCCAGCAGCTTATGGGACCCGAAGGACACTGAAGCTTTCTTT.

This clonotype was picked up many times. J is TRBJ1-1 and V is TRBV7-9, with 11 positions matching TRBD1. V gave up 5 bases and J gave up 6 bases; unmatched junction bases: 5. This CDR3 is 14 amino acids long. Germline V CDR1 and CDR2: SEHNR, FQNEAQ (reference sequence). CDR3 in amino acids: CASSVGQGAAEAFF. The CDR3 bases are TGTGCCAGCAGCGTAGGACAGGGGGCCGCTGAAGCTTTCTTT.

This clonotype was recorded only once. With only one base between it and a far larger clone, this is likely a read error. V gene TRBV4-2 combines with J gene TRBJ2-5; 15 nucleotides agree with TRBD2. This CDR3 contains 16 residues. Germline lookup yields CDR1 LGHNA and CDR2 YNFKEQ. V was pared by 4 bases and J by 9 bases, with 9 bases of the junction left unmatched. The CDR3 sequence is CASSRGLAGGSEAQYF. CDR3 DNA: TGTGCCAGCAGCCGCGGACTAGCGGGAGGGTCGGAGGCCCAGTACTTC.

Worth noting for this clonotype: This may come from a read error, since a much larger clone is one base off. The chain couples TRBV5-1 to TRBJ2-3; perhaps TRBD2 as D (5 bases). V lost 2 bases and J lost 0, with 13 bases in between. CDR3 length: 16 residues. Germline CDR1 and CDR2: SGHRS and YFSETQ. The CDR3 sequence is CASSLSGRTSTDTQYF. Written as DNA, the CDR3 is TGCGCCAGCAGCTTAAGTGGGAGAACTAGCACAGATACGCAGTATTTT.

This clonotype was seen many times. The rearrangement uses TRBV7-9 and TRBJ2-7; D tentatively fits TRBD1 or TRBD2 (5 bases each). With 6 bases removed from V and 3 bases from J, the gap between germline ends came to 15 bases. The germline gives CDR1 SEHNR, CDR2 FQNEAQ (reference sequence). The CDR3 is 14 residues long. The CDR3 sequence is CASSPGRTHYEQYF. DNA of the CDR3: TGTGCCAGCAGTCCGGGACGGACACACTACGAGCAGTACTTC.

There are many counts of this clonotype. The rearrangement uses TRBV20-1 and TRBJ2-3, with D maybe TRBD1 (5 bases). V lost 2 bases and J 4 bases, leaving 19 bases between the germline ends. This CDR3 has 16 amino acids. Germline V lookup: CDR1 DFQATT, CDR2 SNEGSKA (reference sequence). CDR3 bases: TGCAGTGCTAGAATAAGGCGGCAGGGTGATTCAGATACGCAGTATTTT. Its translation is CSARIRRQGDSDTQYF.

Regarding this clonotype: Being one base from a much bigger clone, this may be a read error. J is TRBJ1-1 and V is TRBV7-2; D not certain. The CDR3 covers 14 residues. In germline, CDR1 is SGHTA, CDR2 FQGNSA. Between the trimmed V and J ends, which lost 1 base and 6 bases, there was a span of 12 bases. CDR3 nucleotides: TGTGCCAGCAGCTTAGTGCAGGTGGTATCTGAAGCTTTCTTT. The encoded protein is CASSLVQVVSEAFF.

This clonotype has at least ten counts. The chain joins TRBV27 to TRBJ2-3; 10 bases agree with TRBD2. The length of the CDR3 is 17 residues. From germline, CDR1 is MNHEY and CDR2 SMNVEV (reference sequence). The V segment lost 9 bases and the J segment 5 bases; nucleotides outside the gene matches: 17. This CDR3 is CARTGLADRGVGDTQYF. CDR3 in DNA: TGTGCCAGGACAGGACTAGCGGATAGAGGGGTTGGAGATACGCAGTATTTT.

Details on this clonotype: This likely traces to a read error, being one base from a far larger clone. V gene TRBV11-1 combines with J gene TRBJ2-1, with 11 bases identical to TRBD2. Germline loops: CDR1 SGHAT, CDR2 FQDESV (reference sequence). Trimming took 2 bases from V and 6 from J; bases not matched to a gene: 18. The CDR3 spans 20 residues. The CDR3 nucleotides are TGTGCCAGCAGCTTATGCCATCTACTAGCGGGAGTTGAGGTGTGCAATGAGCAGTTCTTC. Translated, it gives CASSLCHLLAGVEVCNEQFF.

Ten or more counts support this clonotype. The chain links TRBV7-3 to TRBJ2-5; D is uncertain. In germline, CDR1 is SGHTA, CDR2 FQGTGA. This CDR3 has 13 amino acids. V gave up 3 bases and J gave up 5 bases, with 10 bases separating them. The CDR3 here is CASSLDLGETQYF. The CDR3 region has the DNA TGTGCCAGCAGCTTGGACCTAGGGGAGACCCAGTACTTC.

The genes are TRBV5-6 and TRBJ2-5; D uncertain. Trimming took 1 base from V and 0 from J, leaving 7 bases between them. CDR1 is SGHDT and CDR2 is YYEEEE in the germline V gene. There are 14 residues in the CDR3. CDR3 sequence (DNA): TGTGCCAGCAGCTTGTTAGGAGACCAAGAGACCCAGTACTTC. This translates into CASSLLGDQETQYF.

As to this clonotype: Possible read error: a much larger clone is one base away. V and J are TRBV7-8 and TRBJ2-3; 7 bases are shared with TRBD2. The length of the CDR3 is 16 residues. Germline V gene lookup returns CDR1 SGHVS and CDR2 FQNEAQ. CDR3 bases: TGTGCCAGCAGCATAGCAGCGGGATCAGCCTCAGATACGCAGTATTTT. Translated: CASSIAAGSASDTQYF.

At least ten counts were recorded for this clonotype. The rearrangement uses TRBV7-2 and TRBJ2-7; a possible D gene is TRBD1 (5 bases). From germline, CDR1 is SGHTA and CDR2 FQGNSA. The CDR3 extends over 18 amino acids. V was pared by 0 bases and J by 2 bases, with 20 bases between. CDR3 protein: CASSLASITGAATYEQYF. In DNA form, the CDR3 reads TGTGCCAGCAGCTTAGCCTCAATTACAGGAGCCGCTACCTACGAGCAGTACTTC.

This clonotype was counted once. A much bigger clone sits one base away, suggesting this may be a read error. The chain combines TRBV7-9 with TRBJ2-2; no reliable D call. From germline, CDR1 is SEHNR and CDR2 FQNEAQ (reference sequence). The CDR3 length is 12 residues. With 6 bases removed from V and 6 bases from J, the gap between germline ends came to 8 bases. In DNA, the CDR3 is TGTGCCAGCAGAAGAAACTCCGGGGAGCTGTTTTTT. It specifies CASRRNSGELFF.

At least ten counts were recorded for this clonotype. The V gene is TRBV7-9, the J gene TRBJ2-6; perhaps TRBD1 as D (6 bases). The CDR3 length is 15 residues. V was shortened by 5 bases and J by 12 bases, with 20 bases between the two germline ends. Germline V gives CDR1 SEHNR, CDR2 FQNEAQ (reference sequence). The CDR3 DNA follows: TGTGCCAGCAGCCCTATTGGACAGTCCCTCGGCGTCCTGACTTTC. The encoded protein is CASSPIGQSLGVLTF.

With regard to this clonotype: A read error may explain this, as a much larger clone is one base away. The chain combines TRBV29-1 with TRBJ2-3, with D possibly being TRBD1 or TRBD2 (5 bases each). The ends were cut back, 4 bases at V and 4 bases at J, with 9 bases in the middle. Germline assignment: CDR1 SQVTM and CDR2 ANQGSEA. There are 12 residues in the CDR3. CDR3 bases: TGCAGCGTTGCTCGGGGCTCAGATACGCAGTATTTT. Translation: CSVARGSDTQYF.

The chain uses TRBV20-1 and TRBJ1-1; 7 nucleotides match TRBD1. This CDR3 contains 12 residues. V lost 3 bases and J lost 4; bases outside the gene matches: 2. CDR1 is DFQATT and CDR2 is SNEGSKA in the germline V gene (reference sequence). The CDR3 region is CSASRQGTEAFF. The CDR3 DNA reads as TGCAGTGCTAGCCGACAGGGCACTGAAGCTTTCTTT.

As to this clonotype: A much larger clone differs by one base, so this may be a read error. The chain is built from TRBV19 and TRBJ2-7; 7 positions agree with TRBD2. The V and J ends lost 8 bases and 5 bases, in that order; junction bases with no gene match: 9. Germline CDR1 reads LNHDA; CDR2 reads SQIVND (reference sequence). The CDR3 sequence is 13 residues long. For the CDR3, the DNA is TGTGCCAGTGCCGTGACTAGCCTCCACGAGCAGTACTTC. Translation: CASAVTSLHEQYF.

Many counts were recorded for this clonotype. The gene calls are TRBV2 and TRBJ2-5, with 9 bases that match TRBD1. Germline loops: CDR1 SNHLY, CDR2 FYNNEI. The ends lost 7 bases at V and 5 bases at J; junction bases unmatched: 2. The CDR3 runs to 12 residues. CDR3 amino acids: CASTGTGETQYF. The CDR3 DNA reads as TGTGCCAGCACCGGGACAGGGGAGACCCAGTACTTC.

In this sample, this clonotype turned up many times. The CDR3 DNA follows: TGTGCCAGCAAGCCCGGGCGGCCTAACAATGAGCAGTTCTTC. It is translated as CASKPGRPNNEQFF. This sequence joins TRBV27 and TRBJ2-1, with D unclear. CDR1 MNHEY and CDR2 SMNVEV come from the germline V gene (reference sequence). The CDR3 totals 14 residues. V shed 7 bases and J shed 5 bases, with 15 bases lying between them.